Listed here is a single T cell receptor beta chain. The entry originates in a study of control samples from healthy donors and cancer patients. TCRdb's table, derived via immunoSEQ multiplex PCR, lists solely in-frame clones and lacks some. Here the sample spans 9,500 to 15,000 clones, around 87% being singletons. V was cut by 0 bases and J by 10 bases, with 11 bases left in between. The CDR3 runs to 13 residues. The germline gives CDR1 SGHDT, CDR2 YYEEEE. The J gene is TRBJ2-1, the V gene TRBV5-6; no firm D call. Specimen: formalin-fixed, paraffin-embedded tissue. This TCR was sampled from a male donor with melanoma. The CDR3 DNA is TGTGCCAGCAGCTTGGCCACCGAGGTCGAGCAGTTCTTC. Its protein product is CASSLATEVEQFF.